This TCR beta chain was identified in a study of control samples from healthy donors and cancer patients. This clone came up a few times. The protocol was immunoSEQ multiplex PCR, while the TCRdb copy is restricted to in-frame clones and leaves out a portion. Altogether some 64,000 clones are present, 90% being singletons, with the ten largest covering 1% to 1.5%. The TCR comes from a woman between 50 and 59 years old with colorectal cancer. The sequencing sample was made of PBMCs.

The CDR3 region has the DNA TGTGCCAGCACCAAGATGGGGAGGGGTTCGAACACTGAAGCTTTCTTT. It is translated as CASTKMGRGSNTEAFF. The V gene is TRBV28, the J gene TRBJ1-1, with D possibly TRBD1 on 5 matching bases. V gave up 7 bases and J gave up 1 base, with 19 bases separating them. The CDR3 length is 16 residues. Per germline, CDR1 MDHEN and CDR2 SYDVKM. The entire variable domain, with the rest obtained from reference TRBV28 and TRBJ1-1, is as follows: DVKVTQSSRYLVKRTGEKVFLECVQDMDHENMFWYRQDPGLGLRLIYFSYDVKMKEKGDIPEGYSVSREKKERFSLILESASTNQTSMYLCASTKMGRGSNTEAFFGQGTRLTVV.